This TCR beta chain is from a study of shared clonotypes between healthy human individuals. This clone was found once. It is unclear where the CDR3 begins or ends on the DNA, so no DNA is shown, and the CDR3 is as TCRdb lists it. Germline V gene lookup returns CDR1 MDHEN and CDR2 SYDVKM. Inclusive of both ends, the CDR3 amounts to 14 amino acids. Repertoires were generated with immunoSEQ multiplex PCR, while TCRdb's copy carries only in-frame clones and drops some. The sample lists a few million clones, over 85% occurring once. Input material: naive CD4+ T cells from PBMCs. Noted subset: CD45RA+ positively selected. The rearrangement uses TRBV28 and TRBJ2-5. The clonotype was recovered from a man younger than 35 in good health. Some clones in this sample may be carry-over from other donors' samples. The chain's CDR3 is CASSTSASQETQYF.